This entry describes one TCR beta chain. In the authors' methods: Using reference gene primer amplification, nucleated cell counts were estimated. Profiled with immunoSEQ multiplex PCR; TCRdb holds only in-frame clones, not every one. The V and J calls and clone size come from that table; D and trimming were worked out from the DNA. The sample has 290,000 or so clones; about nine tenths are singletons. This record belongs to a study of blood T cell repertoires in COVID-19. Across the whole study: Sample material is recorded as cDNA or gDNA derived from T cells, B-cell-depleted T cells, or PBMCs.

Per germline, CDR1 MNHEY and CDR2 SVGAGI. The CDR3 length is 14 residues. The germline V and J ends were trimmed by 5 bases and 7 bases, with 15 bases remaining between them. The receptor comes from a woman between 25 and 40 years old who had recovered from COVID-19. The sequencing sample was made of PBMCs or T cells enriched from blood (not recorded which). This chain joins TRBV6-5 and TRBJ1-5, with D uncertain. The CDR3: CASSPREVGQPQHF. The CDR3, as DNA: TGTGCCAGCAGTCCCCGGGAAGTCGGACAGCCCCAGCATTTT.